This T cell receptor (beta chain) was observed in a study of OX40 agonist ivuxolimab in advanced cancers. As for the study more broadly: Ivuxolimab was an agonistic, fully human IgG2 monoclonal antibody directed against OX40 (CD134), a costimulatory receptor. Intravenous ivuxolimab was administered to patients every 2 weeks at six dose levels: 0.01, 0.1, 0.3, 1.5, 3 and 10 mg/kg. Of the roughly 51 patients in dose escalation, 19 had hepatocellular carcinoma, around 15 had melanoma, 9 had renal cell carcinoma and 9 had head and neck cancer. The paper reports the monotherapy dose-escalation portion (N of about 47 patients) of the phase I ivuxolimab trial. Peripheral TCRbeta sequencing aimed to test whether ivuxolimab altered TCR sequence diversity and caused clonal T-cell expansion. Prior anti-PD-1, anti-PD-L1 or anti-CTLA-4 therapy was permitted, and checkpoint inhibitors had been received by roughly two fifths of dose-escalation patients. Partial responses were achieved by three dose-escalation patients, of whom one had hepatocellular carcinoma and two had cutaneous melanoma. The dose-escalation cohort was approximately 83% male with a mean age of about 65 years, ranging from 23 to 79.

Patients with autoimmune disease history or receiving systemic immunosuppression were excluded from the trial. Peripheral blood for TCR sequencing was drawn from every dose cohort at baseline, at cycle 4 day 1 and at cycle 7 day 1. Samples were obtained from an open-label, multicenter, first-in-human phase I dose-escalation trial of ivuxolimab. Adults with locally advanced or metastatic melanoma, renal cell carcinoma, hepatocellular carcinoma or head and neck squamous cell carcinoma were enrolled in the trial. CD4+ and CD8+ T cells were sorted separately from peripheral blood before TCR sequencing. As regards this clone: Its antigen is unknown. Base qualities are not recorded, but no much larger clone differs from it by a single base.

Genomic DNA was isolated from the sorted cells so that the TCRbeta CDR3 region could be sequenced. TCRbeta CDR3 regions were sequenced using the immunoSEQ Assay. Entries here come from immuneACCESS through TCRdb and include only in-frame sequences with V and J called. Some clones fail to appear in such tables; in the studies checked, an unresolved V gene covers under half of the shortfall, and the cause of the remainder is unknown. The sample data list 50,000 to 80,000 clones, and 91% of these were observed just once. Jointly, the top ten make up less than 6% of the sample. The CDR3, from cysteine to phenylalanine, totals 14 residues. Only the CDR3 portion is preserved as DNA: 42 bases, with reading frame beginning at the first base. CDR1 SGHRS and CDR2 YFSETQ are derived from the germline V gene. The V end loses 1 base and the J end loses 6 bases, and a stretch of 13 bases separates them. General findings and caveats noted by the study authors: The antigen specificity of the clonally expanded peripheral T cells was not determined. Partial responders in the 0.1-3.0 mg/kg groups had among the lowest normalized peripheral clonal expansion, especially among CD8+ T cells. On average, CD8+ T cells showed more expanded clones than CD4+ T cells after ivuxolimab. Low levels of normalized T-cell clonal expansion were also seen in some patients who did not respond. At doses of 0.1 to 3.0 mg/kg, clonal expansion of both CD4+ and CD8+ blood T cells was observed from baseline to week 6.

The TCR originated in an adult with an advanced solid tumor such as melanoma, head and neck, liver or kidney cancer. Specimen: CD4+ or CD8+ T cells sorted from blood, collected in a trial of the OX40 agonist ivuxolimab. Recombination linked TRBV5-1 to TRBJ1-1; too little of a D gene remains to name it. The nucleotides read TGCGCCAGCAGCTTGTTGCAGGTAGGCGCTGAAGCTTTCTTT. Translated, it gives CASSLLQVGAEAFF.